This T cell receptor beta chain was recovered during a study of blood T cells in healthy people across ages. The germline V gene has CDR1 SGHRS and CDR2 YFSETQ. The V gene lost 0 bases and the J gene lost 4 bases, with 23 bases spanning the gap. The CDR3 length is 18 residues. This clonotype has a handful of counts. Then a second PCR, running about 6 to 12 cycles, was carried out with a sample-barcoded 5' primer and a J-beta primer mix. In TCRdb, the 5' RACE reads were re-called with MiXCR into one record per CDR3 protein. The sample contains about 1 million distinct CDR3 sequences, over 35% of which appear only once.

This clonotype was obtained from a woman aged 55-69 years in good health. The specimen was blood. V is TRBV5-1 and J is TRBJ2-7; the D is unclear. The CDR3 DNA follows: TGCGCCAGCAGCTTGGACGTCGCCTCCGGACCCACCGGGTACGAGCAGTACTTC. Its translation: CASSLDVASGPTGYEQYF.